The rows below give T cell receptor beta chains drawn from one sample of a study of Ad26.COV2.S vaccination and SARS-CoV-2 variants. Sequencing was performed with immunoSEQ multiplex PCR; in TCRdb, only in-frame clones are kept and a portion is missing. The sample has 300,000 to 350,000 clones; around 88% are singletons. The sequencing used peripheral blood, collected in a trial of Ad26.COV2.S vaccine versus placebo. The source of these receptors is a person between 18 and 59 years old who received the Ad26.COV2.S COVID-19 vaccine or a placebo. The CDR3 runs from the conserved cysteine through the conserved F or W. D genes are given only for firm matches. Only some rows state a clone size, as once, few, many or a class for expanded clones.

V	length	size	J	D	CDR3	DNA
TRBV3-1/TRBV3-2	16	.	TRBJ1-2	.	CASSPLGVGPNYGYTF	TGTGCCAGCAGCCCCCTCGGGGTTGGACCAAACTATGGCTACACCTTC
TRBV19	15	.	TRBJ1-2	.	CASLDRDGANYGYTF	TGTGCCAGTTTAGACCGGGACGGGGCTAACTATGGCTACACCTTC
TRBV7-2	15	.	TRBJ1-1	.	CASSLIRYMNTEAFF	TGTGCCAGCAGCTTAATCCGGTACATGAACACTGAAGCTTTCTTT
TRBV5-8	14	.	TRBJ2-2	.	CASSLTGTTGELFF	TGTGCCAGCAGCTTGACAGGGACCACCGGGGAGCTGTTTTTT
TRBV29-1	14	.	TRBJ1-1	.	CSVDQSRTGTEAFF	TGCAGCGTTGACCAGAGCCGAACGGGTACTGAAGCTTTCTTT
TRBV25-1	14	.	TRBJ1-4	.	CASSESSSNEKLFF	TGTGCCAGCAGTGAATCCAGCTCTAATGAAAAACTGTTTTTT
TRBV2	15	.	TRBJ2-2	TRBD2	CASRTSGRTGGELFF	TGTGCCAGCAGGACTAGCGGGAGGACGGGCGGGGAGCTGTTTTTT
TRBV4-1	16	.	TRBJ2-1	TRBD2	CASSQQGLADNNEQFF	TGCGCCAGCAGCCAACAGGGACTAGCGGATAACAATGAGCAGTTCTTC
TRBV6-5	16	.	TRBJ2-1	TRBD1	CASSSPGTGKRNEQFF	TGTGCCAGCAGTTCCCCCGGGACAGGGAAAAGGAATGAGCAGTTCTTC
TRBV6-2/TRBV6-3	17	.	TRBJ2-2	TRBD2	CASSYPLAGVATGELFF	TGTGCCAGCAGTTATCCTTTAGCGGGAGTGGCCACCGGGGAGCTGTTTTTT
TRBV7-9	14	.	TRBJ2-5	TRBD2	CASSPRLAQETQYF	TGTGCCAGCAGCCCCCGACTAGCCCAAGAGACCCAGTACTTC
TRBV5-1	18	many	TRBJ1-3	.	CASSKTTGISSLENTIYF	TGCGCCAGCAGCAAGACTACAGGGATTAGCTCTCTGGAAAACACCATATATTTT
TRBV4-1	13	.	TRBJ2-7	.	CASSQGDTYEQYF	TGCGCCAGCAGCCAAGGGGACACCTACGAGCAGTACTTC
TRBV10-3	15	.	TRBJ2-7	.	CAISESKGRSGEQYF	TGTGCCATCAGTGAGTCGAAGGGGCGCAGCGGCGAGCAGTACTTC
TRBV16	15	.	TRBJ2-1	.	CASSQSTQSYNEQFF	TGTGCCAGCAGCCAATCGACACAGAGCTACAATGAGCAGTTCTTC
TRBV2	13	once	TRBJ1-1	TRBD1	CAISDRAIAEAFF	TGTGCCATATCGGACAGGGCTATTGCTGAAGCTTTCTTT
TRBV20-1	14	.	TRBJ1-1	.	CSASARSQYTEAFF	TGCAGTGCCAGTGCAAGGTCACAGTACACTGAAGCTTTCTTT
TRBV5-1	17	.	TRBJ2-1	TRBD2	CASSSTSGRGIYNEQFF	TGCGCCAGCAGCTCCACTAGCGGGAGGGGGATTTACAATGAGCAGTTCTTC
TRBV5-4	15	.	TRBJ1-5	.	CASSLGPYSNQPQHF	TGTGCCAGCAGCTTGGGGCCCTATAGCAATCAGCCCCAGCATTTT
TRBV7-6	16	.	TRBJ2-1	TRBD2	CASSTNPAGESNEQFF	TGTGCCAGCAGCACGAACCCCGCGGGGGAATCTAATGAGCAGTTCTTC
TRBV4-2	16	.	TRBJ2-2	.	CASSQDVGLDTGELFF	TGTGCCAGCAGCCAAGATGTGGGTTTAGACACCGGGGAGCTGTTTTTT
TRBV6-6	17	.	TRBJ1-1	TRBD1	CASSPQTGGAFNTEAFF	TGTGCCAGCAGTCCTCAGACAGGGGGCGCTTTTAACACTGAAGCTTTCTTT
TRBV6-6	15	.	TRBJ1-1	.	CASSYTGSGNTEAFF	TGTGCCAGCAGTTACACGGGGTCGGGGAACACTGAAGCTTTCTTT
TRBV4-2	13	.	TRBJ1-1	.	CASSPSGGAEAFF	TGTGCCAGCAGCCCTTCGGGAGGGGCTGAAGCTTTCTTT